Presented here are 11 T cell receptor beta chains from one specimen sequenced in a study of beta chain features in type 1 diabetes. Expressed TCRB transcripts were sequenced because the entire RNA isolate underwent reverse transcription. Measured with immunoSEQ multiplex PCR; TCRdb has only the in-frame clones, and not every one. Among hundreds of thousands of clones listed, about 15% were seen once. Input material: naive CD4+ T cells from blood. Receptors were obtained from a man aged 25 to 40 in good health.

This clone was counted only a few times. The V gene is TRBV7-9, the J gene TRBJ2-3; 14 bases are shared with TRBD2. Trimming at V came to 5 bases and at J to 4 bases, leaving 8 bases not matched to a gene. CDR1 and CDR2 from the germline V gene are SEHNR and FQNEAQ (reference sequence). The CDR3 covers 17 residues. CDR3 sequence: CASSPSAGLAGADTQYF. For the CDR3, the DNA is TGTGCCAGCAGCCCGTCCGCGGGACTAGCGGGAGCAGATACGCAGTATTTT.

This clone was seen a few times. The chain carries TRBV14 and TRBJ1-6, with D hard to call. V was trimmed by 0 bases and J by 10 bases, leaving 19 bases between them. This CDR3 has 17 residues. CDR1 SGHDN and CDR2 FVKESK come from the germline V gene. The DNA for the CDR3 is TGTGCCAGCAGCCAAGATCGAGGGCTTACGCGAGGATCACCCCTCCACTTT. Translated: CASSQDRGLTRGSPLHF. Based on the CDR3 plus reference TRBV14 and TRBJ1-6, the full variable domain is EAGVTQFPSHSVIEKGQTVTLRCDPISGHDNLYWYRRVMGKEIKFLLHFVKESKQDESGMPNNRFLAERTGGTYSTLKVQPAELEDSGVYFCASSQDRGLTRGSPLHFGNGTRLTVT.

The J gene is TRBJ2-3, the V gene TRBV4-2, with no clear D. Germline CDR1 LGHNA, CDR2 YNFKEQ. The length of the CDR3 is 14 residues. With 0 bases removed from V and 2 bases from J, the gap between germline ends came to 6 bases. The CDR3 nucleotides are TGTGCCAGCAGCCAAGATCAGGACACAGATACGCAGTATTTT. It translates to CASSQDQDTDTQYF.

With regard to this clone: Distinct nucleotide sequences in the sample also encode this CDR3. V is TRBV7-2 and J is TRBJ2-3; 9 bases match TRBD2. Germline V CDR1 and CDR2: SGHTA, FQGNSA. With V trimmed by 3 bases and J by 0 bases, 1 base remained unmatched. The CDR3 loop spans 15 amino acids. The CDR3 sequence: CASSLLAGSTDTQYF. As DNA, the CDR3 is TGTGCCAGCAGCTTGCTAGCGGGAAGCACAGATACGCAGTATTTT.

This chain joins TRBV6-5 and TRBJ1-1; no firm D call. Germline V gene lookup returns CDR1 MNHEY and CDR2 SVGAGI. V shed 8 bases and J shed 1 base, with 11 bases lying between them. The CDR3 runs to 13 residues. The CDR3 nucleotides are TGTGCCAGCCGCGAACCCAGGAACACTGAAGCTTTCTTT. This encodes CASREPRNTEAFF.

There are a few counts of this clone. The rearrangement uses TRBV7-6 and TRBJ2-1; 9 bases agree with TRBD2. Germline CDR1 SGHVS, CDR2 FNYEAQ. This CDR3 region has 17 residues. With 1 base clipped from V and 3 bases from J, the junction kept 7 bases outside the gene matches. This chain's CDR3 is CASSLGVRGRVYNEQFF. The CDR3 bases are TGTGCCAGCAGCTTAGGGGTTCGCGGGAGGGTCTACAATGAGCAGTTCTTC.

J is TRBJ1-1 and V is TRBV25-1; 8 bases line up with TRBD1. V lost 3 bases, J lost 4 bases, and 7 bases stayed unmatched. The CDR3 has 15 residues. Germline CDR1 is MGHDK and CDR2 is SYGVNS. The CDR3 sequence: CASSDDRGLSTEAFF. For the CDR3, the DNA is TGTGCCAGCAGTGATGACAGGGGATTGAGCACTGAAGCTTTCTTT.

The CDR3 region has the DNA TGTGCCAGCAGCCCGGACAGGACCCAAGAGACCCAGTACTTC. Translated, it gives CASSPDRTQETQYF. The V gene is TRBV5-4, the J gene TRBJ2-5; 7 nucleotides match TRBD1. Per the germline V gene, CDR1 is SGHNT and CDR2 is YYREEE (reference sequence). There are 14 residues in the CDR3. Losses at the gene ends were 4 bases for V and 1 base for J; bases not matched to a gene: 4.

The chain has TRBV5-1 and TRBJ2-1; the match to TRBD1 covers 9 bases. Unmatched junction bases numbered 8, after V lost 3 bases and J lost 10 bases. Germline CDR1 reads SGHRS; CDR2 reads YFSETQ. The CDR3 is made up of 14 amino acids. For the CDR3, the DNA is TGCGCCAGCAGCTCCGGGGACAGGGACTGGGAGCAGTTCTTC. Translated, it gives CASSSGDRDWEQFF.

J is TRBJ2-3 and V is TRBV12-5; D not certain. V lost 6 bases and J lost 2, with 12 bases in between. This CDR3 contains 14 residues. Germline CDR1 is LGHNT and CDR2 is FRNRAP. For the CDR3, the DNA is TGTGCTAGTGGAAGGACGGTAATCACAGATACGCAGTATTTT. Amino acids: CASGRTVITDTQYF.

The gene calls are TRBV5-6 and TRBJ2-7, with D possibly matching TRBD1 (6 bases). Germline V gene sequence: CDR1 SGHDT, CDR2 YYEEEE. The CDR3 totals 14 residues. Deletions cut 7 bases from V and 2 bases from J, with 16 bases between. The CDR3, as DNA: TGTGCCAGCTGCCGGGCGAGACAGGCCTACGAGCAGTACGTC. Its protein product is CASCRARQAYEQYV.